Below, one T cell receptor beta chain is given with its context. Its specificity is not known. This PCR relied on a set of 60 Vbeta primers and 13 Jbeta primers. The table came from immunoSEQ multiplex PCR; TCRdb's copy has only in-frame clones and leaves some out. The table shows approximately 160,000 clones, with roughly 79% occurring only once. This sample stems from a study of cytomegalovirus exposure and HLA in healthy donors. Study-level findings and limits: Rare sequences made up most TCRs, while some public TCRs were found in many donors. The productive fraction for most TCR beta V segments was about 90% or about 30% in an earlier analysis. Reportedly, HLA-A and HLA-B alleles of most subjects were accurately predicted from TCR beta.

This sequence was found in a woman aged 40 to 50 in good health and CMV-seronegative. The sample taken for sequencing was PBMCs.

DNA for the CDR3: TGTGCCAGCAGCCCATTGGGGGGGGACCCCTATGGCTACACCTTC. Translation gives CASSPLGGDPYGYTF. The V call is TRBV7-9, the J call TRBJ1-2; possibly TRBD1 for D (5 bases). The germline CDR1 and CDR2 sequences are SEHNR and FQNEAQ (reference sequence). Trimming pared 5 bases from V and 4 bases from J, leaving 17 bases between. CDR3 length equals 15 residues.